This T cell receptor beta chain comes out of a study of T-cell memory formation after mild COVID-19 (dated by TCRdb to the early 2020s). Some background on the complete study: TCR sequence clusters from the two donors were largely donor specific. T-cell clones expanding and contracting after mild COVID-19 in two donors were tracked by longitudinal TCRalpha and TCRbeta repertoire sequencing. Two young, previously healthy adult volunteers made up the cohort, one male and one female.

Concerning this clonotype itself: Its antigen is not yet known. Per-base quality was not reported, and no clone a single base away is much larger than it.

The paper as a whole reports these results and caveats: SARS-CoV-2 specificity of the second-wave clones peaking on day 37 was not confirmed. Contracting CD4+ clones were found mainly in CM and EM memory subsets, while CD8+ clones were enriched in EMRA. Some responding clones were found in pre-infection memory, which suggests that pre-existing cross-reactive memory T cells took part in the SARS-CoV-2 response. The study included only a couple of mild cases, and larger cohorts that include severe cases with pre-infection samples were judged to be necessary. From day 15 to 85, contracting clones showed balanced CD4/CD8 phenotypes, whereas a second wave of clones that expanded from day 15 to 37 leaned towards CD4+.

PBMCs were isolated by Ficoll-Paque density gradient centrifugation. The cysteine opens and the phenylalanine closes a CDR3 of 18 amino acids. Of the read, only the CDR3 DNA is kept; its 54 bases are in frame from base 1. The germline V gene encodes CDR1 SGHVS and CDR2 FNYEAQ. Deletion took 1 base off V and 0 bases off J, with a span of 13 bases between the germline ends. Reads for this sample came from an Illumina NovaSeq 6000. cDNA libraries for TCRalpha and TCRbeta were prepared by 5'RACE using constant-segment primers, with sample barcodes and unique molecular identifiers added. Trizol reagent was used to extract RNA from every sample. Amplification of the libraries took two PCR steps, and the second step added a second sample barcode plus Illumina TruSeq adapters. The libraries were sequenced on an Illumina NovaSeq using 2 x 150 bp paired-end reads. In the paper's pipeline: Reads were demultiplexed and collapsed into UMI-guided consensus sequences with migec v1.2.7. With mixcr v2.1.11, UMI consensuses were aligned to TRA and TRB V and J templates and assembled into clonotypes. Expanded or contracted clonotypes were those called significant by both edgeR and NoisET, with noise models trained on biological replicates. For edgeR calls, a false discovery rate-adjusted p below 0.01 and a log2 fold-change threshold of 1 were applied. As an exploratory analysis of dynamics, max-normalized trajectories of the 1000 most abundant clonotypes were examined with PCA combined with hierarchical clustering. The CD4 or CD8 phenotype of responding clones was assigned using the separately sequenced CD4+ and CD8+ repertoires. TCRdb applied fastp at Q25 and MiXCR to the public reads, then kept only in-frame beta chains. Rows with one shared CDR3 protein collapse into an entry with the most common genes and DNA. TCRdb, rather than the study authors, made the V and J calls. The sample profile shows hundreds of thousands of distinct CDR3 sequences; about 20% of them were found once. The ten largest account for approximately 8.4% of the sample.

The sample comprised PBMCs or a T cell subset sorted from them (not recorded which). The sequence derives from an adult woman who had mild COVID-19 (a few samples of this study predate the infection). The sample titles of this study are shuffled in the database, so cell type and time point are left out; the donor was told from shared clones. In this chain, TRBV7-6 is recombined with TRBJ2-6, with the D segment possibly TRBD1 or TRBD2, each aligning over 5 bases. The CDR3 reads as follows: CASSLVGRENSGANVLTF. The nucleotides are TGTGCCAGCAGCTTAGTTGGCAGGGAGAACTCTGGGGCCAACGTCCTGACTTTC.